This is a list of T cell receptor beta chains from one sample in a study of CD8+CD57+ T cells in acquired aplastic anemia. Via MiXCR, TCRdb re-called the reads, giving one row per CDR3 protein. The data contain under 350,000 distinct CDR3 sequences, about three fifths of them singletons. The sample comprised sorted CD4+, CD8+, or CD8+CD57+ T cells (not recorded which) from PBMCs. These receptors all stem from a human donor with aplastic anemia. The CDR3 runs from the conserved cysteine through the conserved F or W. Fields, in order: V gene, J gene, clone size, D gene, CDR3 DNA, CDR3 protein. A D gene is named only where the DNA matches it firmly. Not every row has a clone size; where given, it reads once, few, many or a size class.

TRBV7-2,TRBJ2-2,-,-,TGTGCCAGCAGCTTAACAGCCATGAACACCGGGGAGCTGTTTTTT,CASSLTAMNTGELFF
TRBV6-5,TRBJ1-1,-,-,TGTGCCAGCAGTTACTCGTCAGGGGCCACTGAAGCTTTCTTT,CASSYSSGATEAFF
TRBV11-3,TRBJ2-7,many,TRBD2,TGTGCCAGCAGCTTGGGAGGGAGCGACGGGAGGTTCTACGAGCAGTACTTC,CASSLGGSDGRFYEQYF
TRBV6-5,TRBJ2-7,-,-,TGTGCCAGCAGTTTGGGTGGGAGACAGTCCATCTACGAGCAGTACTTC,CASSLGGRQSIYEQYF
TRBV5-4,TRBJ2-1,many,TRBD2,TGTGCCAGCGGATCAGGGACTAGCGGGGGGGCGGGGGAGCAGTTCTTC,CASGSGTSGGAGEQFF
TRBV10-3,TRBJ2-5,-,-,TGTGCCATCAGTGCATTGGACGAGACCCAGTACTTC,CAISALDETQYF
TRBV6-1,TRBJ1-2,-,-,TGTGCCAGCAGTGAAGTGGAGAACTATGGCTACACCTTC,CASSEVENYGYTF
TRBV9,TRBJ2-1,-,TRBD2,TGTGCCAGCAGCGGACGACTAGCGGGAGGGCCGGGTGAGCAGTTCTTC,CASSGRLAGGPGEQFF
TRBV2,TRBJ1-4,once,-,TGTGCCAGCGGAGCAACTAATGAAAAACTGTTTTTT,CASGATNEKLFF
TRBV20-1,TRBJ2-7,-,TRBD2,TGCAGTGCCCTGCCGGGGTTAGCGGGAGGTTACGAGCAGTACTTC,CSALPGLAGGYEQYF
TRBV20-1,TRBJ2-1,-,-,TGCAGTGCTAGCCCGTCAGGTACTGGAGGATTC,CSASPSGTGGF
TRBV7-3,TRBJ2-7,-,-,TGTGCCAGCAGTCCCCATCCCTCCTACGAGCAGTACTTC,CASSPHPSYEQYF
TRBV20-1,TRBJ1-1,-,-,TGCAGTGCTAGGAGGGGGGCCGGGAACACTGAAGCTTTCTTT,CSARRGAGNTEAFF
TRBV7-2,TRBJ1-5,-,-,TGTGCCAGCAGCTTACCAGGTCAGCCCCAGCATTTT,CASSLPGQPQHF
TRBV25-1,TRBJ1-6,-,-,TGTGCCAGCATTGGTCTCCTTAACTCACCCCTCCACTTT,CASIGLLNSPLHF
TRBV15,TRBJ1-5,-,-,TGTGCCACCAGCAGAGAGTCTGGGGGCACAGATACGCAGCATTTT,CATSRESGGTDTQHF
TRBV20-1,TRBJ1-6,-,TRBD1,TGCAGTGCGAGGGACAGGGGGCGAAGTAGTTTTCGGGATTCACCCCTCCACTTT,CSARDRGRSSFRDSPLHF
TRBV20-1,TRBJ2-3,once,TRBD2,TGCAGTGCTAGATTTGTTAGGGGACTACTAGATACGCAGTATTTT,CSARFVRGLLDTQYF
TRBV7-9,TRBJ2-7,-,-,TGTGCCAGCAGCCATCAAGTAGGGGACGAGCAGTACTTC,CASSHQVGDEQYF
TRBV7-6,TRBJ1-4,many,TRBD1,TGTGCCAGCAGCCCCATCCCGGGACAGGGAGGGATTAATGAAAGACTGTTTTTT,CASSPIPGQGGINERLFF
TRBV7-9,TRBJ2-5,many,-,TGTGCCAGCAGCGAAGATGTACCTCCCAGGTGGACCCAGTACTTC,CASSEDVPPRWTQYF
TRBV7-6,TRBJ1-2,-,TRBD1,TGTGCCAGCAGCCTAGGACAGGGACCACTTGGCTACACCTTC,CASSLGQGPLGYTF
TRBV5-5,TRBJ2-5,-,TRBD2,TGTGCCAGCAGCTTGGGCGGGACTAGCCAAGAGACCCAGTACTTC,CASSLGGTSQETQYF
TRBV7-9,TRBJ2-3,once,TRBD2,TGTGCCAGCAGCTTAATAGCGGGAGGTCCTTACGAGCAGTATTTT,CASSLIAGGPYEQYF
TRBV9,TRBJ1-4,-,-,TGTGCCAGCAGCGTAAGGAGGGATGAAAAACTGTTTTTT,CASSVRRDEKLFF
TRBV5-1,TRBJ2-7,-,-,TGCGCCAGTAGGCCGACGACAGGTCCCTACCCTAACGAGCAGTACTTC,CASRPTTGPYPNEQYF